The present T cell receptor beta chain was sequenced within a study of blood T cell repertoires in COVID-19. In this sample, this clone turned up once. This CDR3 is 11 amino acids long. TCRdb's copy holds only in-frame clones and misses some; the assay was immunoSEQ multiplex PCR. The sample has about 35,000 clones, around 85% seen once; the top ten hold 44%. Sequencing was performed on peripheral blood. The rearrangement uses TRBV12-1 and TRBJ1-5; the table's D call of TRBD1 was not tested on the DNA. TRBV12-1 is a recognized pseudogene. The sequence came from a man between 60 and 70 years old with active or convalescent COVID-19. CDR3 region: CASSFYRNPHF. The CDR3 nucleotides are TGTGCCAGCAGCTTTTACAGAAATCCGCATTTT.